The clone carrying this T cell receptor (beta chain) was observed a few times. What it binds is unknown. Preparation of TCR beta libraries was done by quantitative 5'-RACE with molecular barcodes. Each CDR3 protein is one row after TCRdb ran MiXCR on the 5' RACE reads. The sample lists under 550,000 distinct CDR3 sequences; 26% were seen once. The data derive from a study of CD8 T cells in ankylosing spondylitis. Study-wide points: The authors found the disease-linked clones to be CD8+ and relatively rare in peripheral blood. A number of the motif variants had already been described in reactive arthritis synovial fluid and blood. The clones that were linked to disease were reported to be significantly enriched in matched synovial fluid samples from ankylosing spondylitis patients. Within ankylosing spondylitis blood, a TCR beta motif made up of seven or eight highly homologous variants appeared to be characteristic.

CDR1 is MDHEN, CDR2 SYDVKM, per germline. The V end was cut by 2 bases, the J end by 1 base, with 12 bases between. The CDR3 totals 15 residues. The sequencing input was blood, either unsorted or a sorted T cell fraction (not recorded which). The source is a male donor with ankylosing spondylitis. The chain carries TRBV28 and TRBJ2-7; D unresolved. The CDR3 spells CASSLSSKGSYEQYF. The CDR3 DNA follows: TGTGCCAGCAGTTTAAGTTCAAAGGGTTCCTACGAGCAGTACTTC.